This note documents a single T cell receptor beta chain sequence. Antigen unknown. This CDR3 has 13 residues. V dropped 5 bases and J dropped 3 bases, with 5 bases sitting between them. CDR1 and CDR2 from the germline V gene are MGHDK and SYGVNS. Brentuximab vedotin exposure varied among the patients, all of whom had relapsed after autologous stem cell transplantation. When best responses were assessed, they were complete response, partial response or progressive disease. Sequenced by immunoSEQ multiplex PCR; TCRdb stores in-frame clones only, minus some. The sample lists tens of thousands of clones, 73% occurring once. This sample was taken from a study of PD-1 blockade in classical Hodgkin lymphoma. Study-level results: Complete responders showed a baseline diversity that resembled the diversity of newly diagnosed patients.

The chain uses TRBV25-1 and TRBJ2-6; D gene unclear. This sample comprised peripheral blood mononuclear cells (PBMCs), obtained at baseline. This TCR came from a human donor with classical Hodgkin lymphoma. This CDR3 is CASSTGGANVLTF. CDR3 nucleotide sequence: TGTGCCAGCAGTACGGGTGGGGCCAACGTCCTGACTTTC.